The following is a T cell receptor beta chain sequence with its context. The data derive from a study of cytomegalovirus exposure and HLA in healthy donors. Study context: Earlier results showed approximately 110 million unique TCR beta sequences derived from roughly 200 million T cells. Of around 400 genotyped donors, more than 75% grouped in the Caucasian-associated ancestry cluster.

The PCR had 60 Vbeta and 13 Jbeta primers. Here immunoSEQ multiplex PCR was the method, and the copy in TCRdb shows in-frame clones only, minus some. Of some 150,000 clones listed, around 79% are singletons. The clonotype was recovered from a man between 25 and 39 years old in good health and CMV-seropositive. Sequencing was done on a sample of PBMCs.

The CDR3 DNA follows: TGCGCCAGCAGCTTGGGACTAGCGGGAGGTTTATCAGGAGAGACCCAGTACTTC. It encodes CASSLGLAGGLSGETQYF. The genes are TRBV5-1 and TRBJ2-5, with 13 nucleotides matching TRBD2. Germline lookup yields CDR1 SGHRS and CDR2 YFSETQ. The junction had 9 bases not matched to a gene; V was cut back by 0 bases and J by 4 bases. The CDR3 extends over 18 amino acids.